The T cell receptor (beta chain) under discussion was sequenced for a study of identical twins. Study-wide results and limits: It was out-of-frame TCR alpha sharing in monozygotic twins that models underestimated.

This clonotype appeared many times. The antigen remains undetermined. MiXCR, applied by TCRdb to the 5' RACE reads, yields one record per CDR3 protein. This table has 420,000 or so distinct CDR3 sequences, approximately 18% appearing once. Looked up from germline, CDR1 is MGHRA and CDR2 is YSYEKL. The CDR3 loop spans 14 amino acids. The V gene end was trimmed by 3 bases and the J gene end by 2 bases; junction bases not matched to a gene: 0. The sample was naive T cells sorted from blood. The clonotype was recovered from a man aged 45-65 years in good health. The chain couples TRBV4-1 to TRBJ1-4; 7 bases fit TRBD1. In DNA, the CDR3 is TGCGCCAGCAGCCAGACAGGGACTAATGAAAAACTGTTTTTT. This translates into CASSQTGTNEKLFF.